This T cell receptor beta chain is from a study of graft-versus-host responses after intestinal transplantation (dated by TCRdb to the early 2020s). About the study as a whole: The transplants that recipients received were multivisceral, liver-intestinal, or isolated intestinal. Every recipient was given anti-thymocyte globulin induction, then maintenance tacrolimus and steroids for approximately 3 years. Graft-versus-host and host-versus-graft alloreactive T cell clones were tracked in the graft, circulation and bone marrow after intestinal transplantation using bulk TCR-beta CDR3 sequencing. To identify alloreactive clones, pre-transplant mixed lymphocyte reaction products were sequenced and then compared with unstimulated pre-transplant donor and recipient T cells. The cohort enrolled 24 intestinal transplant recipients, one of whom was a retransplant, and a few patients without pretransplant specimens were excluded. Donor T cell macrochimerism was defined as a peak of at least 4% donor T cells among recipient peripheral blood mononuclear cells. Rather than going through the commercial service, samples from a few later patients were sequenced in-house on an Illumina MiSeq and processed with MiXCR. Overall results and qualifications from the work: GvH clones were detected in recipient bone marrow, and some of these GvH clones were observed earlier in ileal mucosa or blood, consistent with an intestinal mucosal origin. The relatively low number and heterogeneity of intestinal transplant patients limited the conclusions. In patients with donor T cell macrochimerism, the allografts had high GvH to HvG T cell clonal ratios. Early after transplant, peak levels of circulating GvH clones were found to be associated with declines in HvG clones.

Library preparation used the immunoSEQ multiplex PCR assay. For most patients, high-throughput TCR-beta CDR3 sequencing of genomic DNA was performed by Adaptive Biotechnologies. As for the original processing: Adaptive's ImmunoSEQ software supplied the TCR sequencing data for 18 patients, while MiXCR and VDJtools were used to process three other patients. Because the origin of CDR3 nucleotide sequences shared between donor and recipient could not be assigned, those sequences were removed. Alloreactive clones required at least 2-fold expansion over unstimulated cells and minimum CFSE-low frequency of 0.002% (template counts) or 0.001% (read counts). Mappable clones were those detected in sequenced pre-transplant spleen, lymph node, or MLR CFSE-low populations of the donor or recipient. Cumulative frequency of alloreactive clones was calculated as a percentage of all sequences weighted by copy number. In its TCRdb copy, this immuneACCESS table keeps in-frame sequences only and misses some clones. Where compared with another copy, unresolved V genes explain less than half of these, and the others have no known cause. V, J and clone size are those of that table, while D and trimming were read from the DNA. Present in this sample are about 37,000 clones, about 85% of which were seen just once. More than 15% of the sample is in the top ten clones.

As regards this clone: Its antigen target is currently unknown. The record has no base qualities; no much larger clone is one base away.

Intraepithelial and lamina propria lymphocytes were isolated from graft specimens using dithiothreitol, EDTA incubations and collagenase D digestion. Serial intestinal graft biopsy specimens collected up to 600 days after transplant underwent bulk TCR-beta sequencing. The CDR3 goes from the cysteine to the phenylalanine over 16 residues. Just CDR3 DNA is preserved here, 48 bases in frame from base 1. From the germline V gene, CDR1 is SGHRS and CDR2 is YFSETQ. Unmatched junction bases come to 5, with V trimmed by 4 bases and J by 4 bases. The sequence was obtained from a human patient who received an intestinal transplant, so some T cells may come from the graft donor. The chain is assembled from TRBV5-1 and TRBJ1-6; TRBD1 agrees with 10 junctional bases. Here the sequenced sample was ileum tissue, taken roughly 200 days after intestinal transplant. The base sequence is TGCGCCAGCAGCCCGGACAGGGGGAATTATAATTCACCCCTCCACTTT. This translates into CASSPDRGNYNSPLHF.